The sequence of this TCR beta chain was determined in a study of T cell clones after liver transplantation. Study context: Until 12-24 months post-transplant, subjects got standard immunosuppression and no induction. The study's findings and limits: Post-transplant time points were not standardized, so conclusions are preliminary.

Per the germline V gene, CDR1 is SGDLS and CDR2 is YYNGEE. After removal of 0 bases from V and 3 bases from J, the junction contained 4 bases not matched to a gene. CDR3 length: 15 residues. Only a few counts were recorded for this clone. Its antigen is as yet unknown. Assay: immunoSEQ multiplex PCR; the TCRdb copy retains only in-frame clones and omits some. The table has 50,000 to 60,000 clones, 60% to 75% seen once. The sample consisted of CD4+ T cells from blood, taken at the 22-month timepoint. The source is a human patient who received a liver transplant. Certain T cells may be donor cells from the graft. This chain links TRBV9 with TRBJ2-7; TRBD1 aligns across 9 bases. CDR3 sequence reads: CASSVETGQGYEQYF. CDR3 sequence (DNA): TGTGCCAGCAGCGTAGAAACGGGACAGGGCTACGAGCAGTACTTC.